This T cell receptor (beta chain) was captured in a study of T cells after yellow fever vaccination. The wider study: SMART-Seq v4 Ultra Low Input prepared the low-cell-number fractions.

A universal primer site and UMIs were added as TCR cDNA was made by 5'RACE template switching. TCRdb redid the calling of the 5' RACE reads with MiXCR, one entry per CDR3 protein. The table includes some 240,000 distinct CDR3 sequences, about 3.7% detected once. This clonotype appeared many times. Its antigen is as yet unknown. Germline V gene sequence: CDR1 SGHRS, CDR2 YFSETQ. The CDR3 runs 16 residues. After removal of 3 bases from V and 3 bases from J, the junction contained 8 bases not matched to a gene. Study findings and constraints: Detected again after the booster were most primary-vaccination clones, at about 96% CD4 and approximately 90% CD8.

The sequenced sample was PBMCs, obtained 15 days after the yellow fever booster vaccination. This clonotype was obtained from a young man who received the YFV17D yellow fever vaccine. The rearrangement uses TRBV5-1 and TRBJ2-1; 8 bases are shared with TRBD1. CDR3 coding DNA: TGCGCCAGCAGCTCGGAGCTCGGACAGGGCTACAATGAGCAGTTCTTC. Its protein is CASSSELGQGYNEQFF.